This T cell receptor (beta chain) came from a study of radiation and T cells in renal cell carcinoma. The ends were cut back, 5 bases at V and 4 bases at J, with 17 bases in the middle. Per the germline V gene, CDR1 is MNHEY and CDR2 is SMNVEV (reference sequence). The CDR3 contains 15 residues. Time point denoted: blood 4 weeks post-SBRT, at nephrectomy. The treatment here: 15 Gy SBRT to primary tumor, nephrectomy 4 weeks later. Nephrectomy followed 15 Gy stereotactic body radiation by 4 weeks. Radiation-treated patients gave blood at baseline, week 2 and week 4. The patient's renal cell carcinoma had clear cell pathology. Note on this clone: Its antigen is as yet unknown.

Assay: immunoSEQ multiplex PCR; the TCRdb copy retains only in-frame clones and omits some. The sample holds roughly 58,000 clones, 65% to 80% seen once. Study results and caveats: In blood, top tumor clones expanded by 2 weeks, shrinking by 4.

The TCR was taken from a man between 60 and 75 years old with renal cell carcinoma. The chain has TRBV27 and TRBJ1-1, with D tentatively TRBD1 (5 bases). Sample: blood, taken from a patient whose treatment included radiotherapy and nephrectomy. As DNA, the CDR3 is TGTGCCAGCAGTGTCCCCGGGGGTGGTGTCACTGAAGCTTTCTTT. Protein: CASSVPGGGVTEAFF.